This TCR beta chain was sequenced for a study of immune evolution from preneoplasia to lung adenocarcinoma. Data came from immunoSEQ multiplex PCR; TCRdb stores just in-frame clones and leaves some out. The table shows around 5,000 clones, with around 73% occurring only once. Between the mid-2010s and the late 2010s, patients underwent resection in Japan or China. Each case's diagnosis was confirmed by two pathologists on H&E. Worth noting for this clone: Antigen unknown.

The study, taken as a whole, reports: Later-stage lesions seemingly showed higher T cell density and diversity than normal lung. Normal lung had the highest top T cell clone frequencies.

The CDR3 has 16 amino acids. J was trimmed by 3 bases and V by 5 bases; bases with no gene match: 10. From germline, CDR1 is SGHVS and CDR2 FQNEAQ. Sample: FFPE normal lung tissue adjacent to the tumor. The rearrangement joins TRBV7-8 to TRBJ2-7, with 10 bases fitting TRBD2. This sequence was found in a person between 50 and 69 years old with lung adenocarcinoma. The CDR3 bases are TGTGCCAGCAGCCGGAGTAGCGGGACTAGCGTCTACGAGCAGTACTTC. Translating gives CASSRSSGTSVYEQYF.